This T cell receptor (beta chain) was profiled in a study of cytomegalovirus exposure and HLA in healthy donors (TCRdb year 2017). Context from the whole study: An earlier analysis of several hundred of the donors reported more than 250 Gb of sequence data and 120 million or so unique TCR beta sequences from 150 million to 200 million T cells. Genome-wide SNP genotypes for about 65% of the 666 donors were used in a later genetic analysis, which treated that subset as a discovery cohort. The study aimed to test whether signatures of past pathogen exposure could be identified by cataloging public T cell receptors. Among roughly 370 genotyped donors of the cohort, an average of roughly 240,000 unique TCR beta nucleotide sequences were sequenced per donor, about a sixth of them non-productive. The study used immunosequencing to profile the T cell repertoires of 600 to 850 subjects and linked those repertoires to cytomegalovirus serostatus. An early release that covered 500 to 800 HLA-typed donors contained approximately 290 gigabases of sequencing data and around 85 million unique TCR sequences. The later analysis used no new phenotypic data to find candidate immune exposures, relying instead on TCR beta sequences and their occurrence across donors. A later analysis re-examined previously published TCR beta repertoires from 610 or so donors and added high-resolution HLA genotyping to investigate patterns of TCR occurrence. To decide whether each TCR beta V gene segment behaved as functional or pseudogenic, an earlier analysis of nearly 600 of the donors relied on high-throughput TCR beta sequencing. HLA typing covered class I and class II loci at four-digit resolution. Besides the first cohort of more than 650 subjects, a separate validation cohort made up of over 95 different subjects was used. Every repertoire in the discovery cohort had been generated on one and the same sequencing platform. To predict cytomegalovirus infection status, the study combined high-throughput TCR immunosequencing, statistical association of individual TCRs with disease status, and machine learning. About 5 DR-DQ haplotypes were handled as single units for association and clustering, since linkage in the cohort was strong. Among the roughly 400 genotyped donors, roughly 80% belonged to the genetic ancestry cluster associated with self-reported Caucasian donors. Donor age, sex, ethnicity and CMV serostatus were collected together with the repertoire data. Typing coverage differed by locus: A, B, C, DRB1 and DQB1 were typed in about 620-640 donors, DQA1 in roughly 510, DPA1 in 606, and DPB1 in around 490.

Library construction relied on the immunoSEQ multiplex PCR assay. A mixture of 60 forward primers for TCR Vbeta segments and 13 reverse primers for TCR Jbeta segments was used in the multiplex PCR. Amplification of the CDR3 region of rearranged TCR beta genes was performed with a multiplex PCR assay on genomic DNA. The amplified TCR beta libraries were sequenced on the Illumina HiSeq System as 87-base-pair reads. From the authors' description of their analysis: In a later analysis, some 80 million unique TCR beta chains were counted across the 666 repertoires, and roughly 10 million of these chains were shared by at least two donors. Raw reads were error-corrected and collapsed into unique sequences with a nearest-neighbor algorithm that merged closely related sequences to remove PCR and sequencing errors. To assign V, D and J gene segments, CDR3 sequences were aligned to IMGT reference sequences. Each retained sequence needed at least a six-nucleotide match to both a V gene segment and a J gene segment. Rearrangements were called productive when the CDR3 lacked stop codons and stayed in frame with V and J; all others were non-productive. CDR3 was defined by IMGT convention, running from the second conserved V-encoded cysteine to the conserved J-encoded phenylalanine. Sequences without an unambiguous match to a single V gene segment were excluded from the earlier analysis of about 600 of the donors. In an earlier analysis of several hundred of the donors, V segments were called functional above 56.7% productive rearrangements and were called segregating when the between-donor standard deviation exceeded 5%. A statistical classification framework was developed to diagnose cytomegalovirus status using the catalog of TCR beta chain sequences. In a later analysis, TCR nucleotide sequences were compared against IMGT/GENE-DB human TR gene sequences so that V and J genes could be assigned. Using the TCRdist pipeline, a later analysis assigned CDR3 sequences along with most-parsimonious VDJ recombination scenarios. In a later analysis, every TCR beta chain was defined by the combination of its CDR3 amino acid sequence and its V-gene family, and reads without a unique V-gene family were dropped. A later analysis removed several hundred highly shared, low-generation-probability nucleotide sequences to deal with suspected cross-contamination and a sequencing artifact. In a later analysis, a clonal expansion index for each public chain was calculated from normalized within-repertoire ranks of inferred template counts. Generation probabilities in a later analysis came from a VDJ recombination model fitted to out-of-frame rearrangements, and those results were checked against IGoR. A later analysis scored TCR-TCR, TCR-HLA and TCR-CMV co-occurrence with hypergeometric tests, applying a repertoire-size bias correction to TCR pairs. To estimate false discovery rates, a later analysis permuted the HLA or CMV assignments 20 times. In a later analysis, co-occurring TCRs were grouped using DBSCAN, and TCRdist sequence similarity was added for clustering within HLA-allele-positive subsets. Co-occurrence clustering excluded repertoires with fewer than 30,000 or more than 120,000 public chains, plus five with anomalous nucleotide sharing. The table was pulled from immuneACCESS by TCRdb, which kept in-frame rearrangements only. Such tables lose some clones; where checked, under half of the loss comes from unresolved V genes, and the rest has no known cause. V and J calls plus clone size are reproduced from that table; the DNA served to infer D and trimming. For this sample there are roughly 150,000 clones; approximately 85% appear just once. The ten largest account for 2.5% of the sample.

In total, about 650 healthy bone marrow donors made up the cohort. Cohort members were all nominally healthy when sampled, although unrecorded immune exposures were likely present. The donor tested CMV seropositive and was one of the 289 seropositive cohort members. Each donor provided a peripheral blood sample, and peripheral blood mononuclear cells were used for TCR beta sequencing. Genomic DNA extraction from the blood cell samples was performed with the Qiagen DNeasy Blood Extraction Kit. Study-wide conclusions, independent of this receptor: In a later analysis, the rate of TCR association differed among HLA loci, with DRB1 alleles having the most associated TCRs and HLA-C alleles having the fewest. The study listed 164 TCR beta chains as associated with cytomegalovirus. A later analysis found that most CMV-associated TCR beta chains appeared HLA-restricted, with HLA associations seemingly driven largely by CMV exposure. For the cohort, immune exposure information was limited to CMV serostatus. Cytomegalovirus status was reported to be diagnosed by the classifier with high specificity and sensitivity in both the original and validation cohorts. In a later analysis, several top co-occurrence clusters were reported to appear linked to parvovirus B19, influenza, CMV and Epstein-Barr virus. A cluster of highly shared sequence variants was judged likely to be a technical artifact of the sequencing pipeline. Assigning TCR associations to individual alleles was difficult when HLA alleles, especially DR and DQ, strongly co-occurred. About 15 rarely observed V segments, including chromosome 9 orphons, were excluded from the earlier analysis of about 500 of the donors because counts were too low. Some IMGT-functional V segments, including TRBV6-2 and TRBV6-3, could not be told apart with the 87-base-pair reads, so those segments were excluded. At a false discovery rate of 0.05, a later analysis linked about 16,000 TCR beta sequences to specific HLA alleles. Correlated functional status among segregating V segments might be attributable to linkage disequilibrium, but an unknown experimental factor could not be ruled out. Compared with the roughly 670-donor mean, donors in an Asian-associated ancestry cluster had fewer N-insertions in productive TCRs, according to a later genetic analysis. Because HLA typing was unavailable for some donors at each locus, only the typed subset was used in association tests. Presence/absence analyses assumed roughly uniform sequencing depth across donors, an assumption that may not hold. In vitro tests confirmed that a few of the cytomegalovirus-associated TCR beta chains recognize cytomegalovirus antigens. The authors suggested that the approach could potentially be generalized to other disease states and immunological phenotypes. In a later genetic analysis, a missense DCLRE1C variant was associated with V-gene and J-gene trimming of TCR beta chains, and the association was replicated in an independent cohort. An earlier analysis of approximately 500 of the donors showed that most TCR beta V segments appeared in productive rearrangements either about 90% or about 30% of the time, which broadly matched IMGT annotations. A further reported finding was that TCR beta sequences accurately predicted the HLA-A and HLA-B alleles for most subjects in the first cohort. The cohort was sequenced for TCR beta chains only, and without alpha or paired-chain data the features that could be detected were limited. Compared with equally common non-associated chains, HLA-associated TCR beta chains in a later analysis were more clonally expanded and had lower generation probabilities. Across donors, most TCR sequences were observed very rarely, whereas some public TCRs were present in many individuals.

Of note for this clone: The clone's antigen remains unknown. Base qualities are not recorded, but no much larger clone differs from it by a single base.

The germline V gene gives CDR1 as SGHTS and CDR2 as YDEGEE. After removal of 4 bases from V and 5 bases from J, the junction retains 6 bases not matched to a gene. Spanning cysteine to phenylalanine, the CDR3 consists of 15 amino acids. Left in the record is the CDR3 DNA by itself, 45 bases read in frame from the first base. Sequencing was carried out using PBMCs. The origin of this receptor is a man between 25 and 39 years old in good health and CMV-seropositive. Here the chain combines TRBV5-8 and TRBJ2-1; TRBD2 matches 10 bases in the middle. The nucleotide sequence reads TGTGCCAGCAGCCCGAGGACTAGCGGAAACAATGAGCAGTTCTTC. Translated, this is CASSPRTSGNNEQFF.